This TCR beta chain was sequenced during a study of cytomegalovirus exposure and HLA in healthy donors. Turning to the study itself: Earlier work reported about 110 million unique TCR beta sequences from 170 million or so T cells. Overall study results and limits: Earlier findings revealed that most TCR beta V segments proved productive either about 87% or about 30% of the time. In a later analysis, at a false discovery rate of 0.05, over 15,000 TCR beta sequences matched HLA alleles.

This CDR3 spans 13 amino acids. Looked up from germline, CDR1 is SGHTA and CDR2 is FQGNSA. Trimming shortened V by 9 bases and J by 7 bases, and 18 bases separated the two germline ends. About this clone itself: Its matching antigen is unknown.

In the PCR, 60 Vbeta and 13 Jbeta primers were used. Only in-frame clones appear in the TCRdb table, and some are missing; sequencing was by immunoSEQ multiplex PCR. Of 150,000 to 200,000 clones in the sample, around 78% were seen once. This receptor was obtained from a woman aged 45-59 years in good health and CMV-seropositive. This chain connects TRBV7-2 to TRBJ1-2; tentative D call: TRBD1 (6 bases). Sample: PBMCs. For the CDR3, the DNA is TGTGCCAGTGGCGGGGGCCCAAGGGCTGGCTACACCTTC. This translates into CASGGGPRAGYTF.